This T cell receptor beta chain was identified during a study of T cell clonality in common variable immunodeficiency. General study results and limits: Reportedly, TCR beta sequences from common variable immunodeficiency showed fewer deletions and N-nucleotide insertions.

In this sample, this clone turned up many times. Its target is unknown. The missing CDR3 end, 3 residues past where the read stops, is filled in from the germline J gene. Germline lookup yields CDR1 KGHSH and CDR2 LQKENI. V gave up 3 bases and J gave up 2 bases, with 10 bases separating them. There are 14 residues in the CDR3. Assay: immunoSEQ multiplex PCR; the TCRdb copy retains only in-frame clones and omits some. Altogether about 26,000 clones were found in the sample, and no singletons occur. The V call is TRBV18, the J call TRBJ1-2; no firm D call. Material for sequencing was peripheral blood mononuclear cells. The TCR comes from a human donor with common variable immunodeficiency. The DNA read from the CDR3 is TGTGCCAGCTCACCTGGGCAGCTAAACTATGGC. Its protein is CASSPGQLNYG. The whole CDR3 protein is CASSPGQLNYGYTF.